These T cell receptor beta chains were read from a single sample in a study of cytomegalovirus exposure and HLA in healthy donors. TCRdb keeps only in-frame clones here, not all; method: immunoSEQ multiplex PCR. The profile shows about 97,000 clones, around 75% of them singletons. The sequencing input was PBMCs. The receptors shown here come from a man between 45 and 60 years old in good health and CMV-seronegative. The CDR3 runs from the conserved cysteine through the conserved F or W. D genes are given only for firm matches. Rows may omit the clone size; those that give it use once, few, many or a size class.

size: -; J: TRBJ2-3; D: -; V: TRBV7-7; CDR3: CASSLGAGAGTDTQYF
size: -; J: TRBJ2-4; D: TRBD1; V: TRBV28; CDR3: CASSSGTGGYAKNIQYF
size: -; J: TRBJ2-1; D: -; V: TRBV6-5; CDR3: CAGHRGREEQFF
size: -; J: TRBJ2-7; D: -; V: TRBV19; CDR3: CASSIKYSGNPGEQYF
size: -; J: TRBJ1-1; D: -; V: TRBV19; CDR3: CAPPPREDTEAFF
size: -; J: TRBJ2-2; D: TRBD2; V: TRBV7-8; CDR3: CASSGVAGMNTGELFF
size: -; J: TRBJ1-6; D: TRBD1; V: TRBV7-8; CDR3: CASSLAAGGRNSPLHF
size: -; J: TRBJ1-2; D: -; V: TRBV28; CDR3: CASKRGQINYGYTF
size: -; J: TRBJ2-5; D: -; V: TRBV19; CDR3: CASAGQRQETQYF
size: -; J: TRBJ2-7; D: -; V: TRBV30; CDR3: CAWSVHGTYEQYF
size: once; J: TRBJ2-1; D: -; V: TRBV7-6; CDR3: CASSLSRDTSPEQFF
size: -; J: TRBJ2-3; D: TRBD2; V: TRBV4-1; CDR3: CASSQDFLAGGFLTDTQYF
size: -; J: TRBJ2-7; D: TRBD1; V: TRBV2; CDR3: CASSGQGTYEQYF
size: -; J: TRBJ1-1; D: TRBD1; V: TRBV28; CDR3: CASSVRGQGNTEAFF
size: -; J: TRBJ2-7; D: TRBD2; V: TRBV2; CDR3: CASIPRTSGSSEQYF
size: few; J: TRBJ2-2; D: TRBD2; V: TRBV27; CDR3: CASSKRDRVGELFF
size: -; J: TRBJ1-1; D: -; V: TRBV5-1; CDR3: CASSSVTVNTEAFF
size: -; J: TRBJ2-2; D: -; V: TRBV28; CDR3: CASWSAGAYTTGELFF
size: few; J: TRBJ1-5; D: TRBD1; V: TRBV6-1; CDR3: CASKTTGGTQPQHF
size: -; J: TRBJ2-6; D: -; V: TRBV5-5; CDR3: CASSPGAGANVLTF
size: -; J: TRBJ2-7; D: TRBD1; V: TRBV10-3; CDR3: CAIRPGQAGYEQYF
size: -; J: TRBJ1-1; D: TRBD1; V: TRBV10-3; CDR3: CAISESSRGLNTEAFF
size: -; J: TRBJ2-7; D: -; V: TRBV19; CDR3: CASSMRADSSYEQYF
size: -; J: -; D: TRBD1; V: TRBV5-1; CDR3: CASSLQGTRYEQYF
size: -; J: TRBJ2-3; D: -; V: TRBV7-3; CDR3: CASSPGASTDTQYF
size: once; J: TRBJ2-5; D: TRBD1; V: TRBV28; CDR3: CASTLRDSQETQYF
size: -; J: TRBJ2-1; D: TRBD1; V: TRBV27; CDR3: CASTPKPRQGVNEQFF
size: -; J: TRBJ1-2; D: -; V: TRBV6-5; CDR3: CASSYELNYGYTF
size: -; J: TRBJ1-3; D: TRBD1; V: TRBV28; CDR3: CATSFWGTVSSTIYF
size: few; J: TRBJ2-1; D: -; V: TRBV28; CDR3: CASSLPYNEQFF
size: -; J: TRBJ1-1; D: TRBD1; V: TRBV10-2; CDR3: CASSERDSRLRKAFF
size: few; J: TRBJ2-5; D: TRBD2; V: TRBV4-3; CDR3: CASSQAAGGPRETQYF
size: -; J: TRBJ2-5; D: -; V: TRBV10-2; CDR3: CAGASGTRETQYF
size: once; J: TRBJ1-4; D: -; V: TRBV19; CDR3: CASSGRQNEKLFF
size: -; J: TRBJ1-1; D: -; V: TRBV7-2; CDR3: CASSLYLGRGTEAFF
size: -; J: TRBJ1-1; D: -; V: TRBV11-2; CDR3: CASSYGGAGTEAFF
size: -; J: TRBJ2-7; D: TRBD2; V: TRBV4-2; CDR3: CASSQVGGTSGGYEQYF
size: -; J: TRBJ1-1; D: TRBD1; V: TRBV7-3; CDR3: CASSLTQGAATEAFF
size: -; J: TRBJ1-2; D: -; V: TRBV27; CDR3: CASSPRQVFLSYGYTF
size: -; J: TRBJ1-5; D: -; V: TRBV28; CDR3: CASSSPGLGRGQPQHF
size: -; J: TRBJ1-4; D: -; V: TRBV7-9; CDR3: CASSSPGSSTNEKLFF
size: few; J: TRBJ1-2; D: -; V: TRBV28; CDR3: CASSIGPLRGYTF
size: -; J: TRBJ1-6; D: -; V: TRBV18; CDR3: CASSPQTGVALHF
size: -; J: TRBJ1-4; D: -; V: TRBV6-1; CDR3: CASSMTGIEKLFF